Each of the 24 T cell receptor beta chains below was sequenced from the same sample in a study of technical replicates of blood from a handful of donors. The protocol was immunoSEQ multiplex PCR, while the TCRdb copy is restricted to in-frame clones and leaves out a portion. The table shows approximately 93,000 clones, with 94% occurring only once. Source material: T cells isolated from PBMCs. The origin of the receptors is a human donor in good health.

The genes are TRBV9 and TRBJ2-2; a possible D gene is TRBD1 (5 bases). The CDR3 covers 16 residues. CDR1 is SGDLS, CDR2 YYNGEE, per germline. Deletions cut 4 bases from V and 0 bases from J, with 13 bases between. The CDR3 is CASSTRDPANTGELFF. CDR3 nucleotides: TGTGCCAGCAGCACCAGGGATCCAGCGAACACCGGGGAGCTGTTTTTT.

The chain's CDR3 is CASSSTYEQYF. CDR3 coding DNA: TGTGCCAGCAGCTCCACCTACGAGCAGTACTTC. The rearrangement joins TRBV13 to TRBJ2-7, with D hard to call. The CDR3 consists of 11 residues. Deletions cut 4 bases from V and 2 bases from J, with 3 bases between. Germline loops: CDR1 PRHDT, CDR2 FYEKMQ (reference sequence).

The rearrangement links TRBV2 to TRBJ2-7; tentatively, D is TRBD2 (5 bases). V lost 8 bases and J 0 bases, leaving 11 bases between the germline ends. The germline gives CDR1 SNHLY, CDR2 FYNNEI. The CDR3 totals 13 residues. The CDR3 is CASGRTPSYEQYF. The CDR3 DNA is TGTGCCAGCGGCAGGACTCCCTCCTACGAGCAGTACTTC.

The chain employs TRBV28 and TRBJ1-2; possible D gene TRBD1, 6 bases. Germline loops: CDR1 MDHEN, CDR2 SYDVKM. Trimming took 5 bases from V and 4 from J, leaving 14 bases between them. The CDR3 covers 14 residues. The CDR3 protein is CASSVPQGPYGYTF. The CDR3 DNA follows: TGTGCCAGCAGTGTTCCACAGGGCCCCTATGGCTACACCTTC.

This rearrangement joins TRBV5-4 to TRBJ2-2; weak D call: TRBD1 (5 bases). V lost 4 bases, J lost 0 bases, and 10 bases lay in between. In germline, CDR1 is SGHNT, CDR2 YYREEE (reference sequence). The CDR3 spans 15 residues. Here the CDR3 DNA reads TGTGCCAGCAGCGCCACAGGAGCGAACACCGGGGAGCTGTTTTTT. Translation gives CASSATGANTGELFF. The entire variable domain, with the rest obtained from reference TRBV5-4 and TRBJ2-2, is as follows: ETGVTQSPTHLIKTRGQQVTLRCSSQSGHNTVSWYQQALGQGPQFIFQYYREEENGRGNFPPRFSGLQFPNYSSELNVNALELDDSALYLCASSATGANTGELFFGEGSRLTVL.

The rearrangement uses TRBV10-2 and TRBJ2-1, with 12 nucleotides matching TRBD2. The CDR3 is 14 residues long. V was clipped by 9 bases and J by 5 bases; unmatched bases: 5. The germline V gene has CDR1 WSHSY and CDR2 SAAADI. The CDR3 DNA reads TGCGCCAGTCAACTAGCGGGAGGCCACAATGAGCAGTTCTTC. Translated, it gives CASQLAGGHNEQFF.

The chain employs TRBV18 and TRBJ2-7; no firm D call. Germline V gene sequence: CDR1 KGHSH, CDR2 LQKENI. V lost 0 bases and J 5 bases, leaving 8 bases between the germline ends. This CDR3 is 13 amino acids long. The CDR3 sequence: CASSPPTRDEQYF. The CDR3 region has the DNA TGTGCCAGCTCACCACCTACTCGGGACGAGCAGTACTTC.

The chain recombines TRBV2 with TRBJ2-1, with D tentatively TRBD1 (6 bases). Per germline, CDR1 SNHLY and CDR2 FYNNEI. Trimming shortened V by 6 bases and J by 6 bases, and 18 bases separated the two germline ends. The CDR3 is 15 residues long. The CDR3 DNA reads TGTGCCAGCAGGAACAGGGCCGACCCAGGCAATGAGCAGTTCTTC. Amino acid sequence: CASRNRADPGNEQFF.

The CDR3 reads CASSLYQVAEAFF. DNA of the CDR3: TGTGCCAGCAGCCTTTACCAGGTGGCCGAAGCTTTCTTT. V usage is TRBV6-5 and J usage is TRBJ1-1, with D unclear. CDR3 length: 13 amino acids. CDR1 and CDR2 (germline): MNHEY, SVGAGI. With 6 bases removed from V and 8 bases from J, the gap between germline ends came to 16 bases.

This chain links TRBV7-9 with TRBJ2-1, with 16 nucleotides matching TRBD2. The germline CDR1 and CDR2 sequences are SEHNR and FQNEAQ (reference sequence). V gave up 8 bases and J gave up 3 bases; unmatched junction bases: 7. This CDR3 spans 17 amino acids. The CDR3 DNA reads TGTGCCAGCGAGGGACTAGCGGGGGGGCTCAACTACAATGAGCAGTTCTTC. Translated, it gives CASEGLAGGLNYNEQFF.

The DNA for the CDR3 is TGTGCCAGTACCCTCGACAGGGTAGGTCAGCCCCAGCATTTT. Protein sequence: CASTLDRVGQPQHF. The chain links TRBV19 to TRBJ1-5, with 7 bases fitting TRBD1. Germline CDR1 reads LNHDA; CDR2 reads SQIVND (reference sequence). The CDR3 spans 14 residues. Unmatched junction bases numbered 9, after V lost 7 bases and J lost 6 bases.

The CDR3 loop reads CASSQVGRDRSYEQYF. DNA for the CDR3: TGCGCCAGCAGCCAAGTCGGCCGGGACAGGTCCTACGAGCAGTACTTC. The chain links TRBV4-1 to TRBJ2-7, with 8 bases that match TRBD1. Germline-derived CDR1 and CDR2 are MGHRA and YSYEKL. J was trimmed by 1 base and V by 1 base; bases with no gene match: 6. The CDR3 is 16 amino acids.

In DNA form, the CDR3 reads TGTGCCAGCAGCTCGAGAAAACTAGCGGGGGTAGACAATGAGCAGTTCTTC. Its translation is CASSSRKLAGVDNEQFF. The V call is TRBV7-6, the J call TRBJ2-1; 11 bases match TRBD2. CDR1 and CDR2 (germline): SGHVS, FNYEAQ. The CDR3 totals 17 residues. J lost 5 bases, V lost 4 bases, and 10 bases had no gene match.

This chain joins TRBV6-6 and TRBJ2-3; D might be TRBD2 (5 bases). V was pared by 11 bases and J by 2 bases, with 17 bases between. The CDR3 totals 14 residues. Germline-derived CDR1 and CDR2 are MNHNY and SVGAGI (reference sequence). The DNA for the CDR3 is TGTGCCTCCCGGATCGGGGAAAACACAGATACGCAGTATTTT. Protein sequence: CASRIGENTDTQYF.

V and J are TRBV6-5 and TRBJ1-4; TRBD1 agrees at 8 bases. V shed 6 bases, J shed 5 bases, and the junction held 8 bases outside the gene matches. Germline CDR1 MNHEY, CDR2 SVGAGI. This CDR3 is 15 amino acids long. In DNA, the CDR3 is TGTGCCAGCAGGAAACTCGGGACAGGCAATGAAAAACTGTTTTTT. Its translation: CASRKLGTGNEKLFF.

The chain uses TRBV28 and TRBJ2-1, with 9 bases that match TRBD2. Germline V gene lookup returns CDR1 MDHEN and CDR2 SYDVKM. This CDR3 contains 14 residues. V shed 5 bases, J shed 6 bases, and the junction held 5 bases outside the gene matches. The CDR3 region has the DNA TGTGCCAGCAGTCTAGCGGGAACCCTCAATGAGCAGTTCTTC. Protein product: CASSLAGTLNEQFF.

The chain couples TRBV2 to TRBJ2-1; a weak D match, TRBD2 (5 bases). The ends were cut back, 8 bases at V and 2 bases at J, with 19 bases in the middle. CDR1 SNHLY and CDR2 FYNNEI come from the germline V gene. The CDR3 is made up of 16 amino acids. The CDR3 DNA follows: TGTGCCAGCGACCCGGGATCCTACTTAACCTACAATGAGCAGTTCTTC. It yields the protein CASDPGSYLTYNEQFF. The full variable domain, completed using reference TRBV2 and TRBJ2-1, is EPEVTQTPSHQVTQMGQEVILRCVPISNHLYFYWYRQILGQKVEFLVSFYNNEISEKSEIFDDQFSVERPDGSNFTLKIRSTKLEDSAMYFCASDPGSYLTYNEQFFGPGTRLTVL.

V is TRBV15 and J is TRBJ2-5; 11 positions agree with TRBD2. V dropped 0 bases and J dropped 9; count of bases not matched to a gene: 21. The germline CDR1 and CDR2 sequences are LNHNV and YYDKDF (reference sequence). The CDR3 has 20 residues. CDR3 protein: CATSRDRAISLAGGPGSQYF. CDR3 coding DNA: TGTGCCACCAGCAGAGATCGCGCCATTTCGCTAGCGGGAGGACCTGGGTCCCAGTACTTC.

The rearrangement joins TRBV6-1 to TRBJ2-7, with D possibly TRBD1 on 6 matching bases. The germline CDR1 and CDR2 sequences are MNHNS and SASEGT. V lost 4 bases to trimming and J lost 3 bases, with 16 bases between them. The CDR3 spans 15 residues. The CDR3 nucleotides are TGTGCCAGCAGTGTGGAGACAGGACCTTTCTACGAGCAGTACTTC. Amino acids: CASSVETGPFYEQYF.

V and J are TRBV9 and TRBJ2-1; D is perhaps TRBD2 (5 bases). The CDR3 consists of 15 residues. CDR1 and CDR2 (germline): SGDLS, YYNGEE. V lost 2 bases, J lost 6 bases, and 15 bases lay in between. CDR3 in amino acids: CASSVRMREINEQFF. Written as DNA, the CDR3 is TGTGCCAGCAGCGTCCGGATGAGGGAAATCAATGAGCAGTTCTTC.

The genes are TRBV9 and TRBJ1-1; D is perhaps TRBD1 (6 bases). Germline lookup yields CDR1 SGDLS and CDR2 YYNGEE. There are 14 residues in the CDR3. Trimming shortened V by 4 bases and J by 1 base, and 11 bases separated the two germline ends. This CDR3 reads CASSPMGANTEAFF. The CDR3, as DNA: TGTGCCAGCAGCCCCATGGGGGCGAACACTGAAGCTTTCTTT.

The genes are TRBV2 and TRBJ2-5; weak D call: TRBD1 (6 bases). The CDR3 has 18 residues. Trimming pared 3 bases from V and 7 bases from J, leaving 27 bases between. The V gene's germline CDR1 is SNHLY and CDR2 FYNNEI. CDR3 sequence: CASSEVSVWTARKGTQYF. The CDR3 coding sequence is TGTGCCAGCAGTGAGGTTTCAGTTTGGACAGCTCGTAAGGGGACCCAGTACTTC.

This clone showed up just once. The V call is TRBV6-5, the J call TRBJ2-7; tentatively, D is TRBD1 (6 bases). The CDR3 has 13 residues. The V end lost 2 bases, the J end lost 4 bases, and 9 bases lay between the germline ends. Germline V CDR1 and CDR2: MNHEY, SVGAGI. As DNA, the CDR3 is TGTGCCAGCAGTTACAACGACAGGTACGAGCAGTACTTC. As protein: CASSYNDRYEQYF.

DNA of the CDR3: TGTGCCAGCAGTTTACTAAGCGGGATCAGCTCCTACGAGCAGTACTTC. Translating gives CASSLLSGISSYEQYF. The rearrangement uses TRBV28 and TRBJ2-7; TRBD2 aligns across 7 bases. Germline V gene lookup returns CDR1 MDHEN and CDR2 SYDVKM. The CDR3 contains 16 residues. The ends lost 2 bases at V and 0 bases at J; junction bases unmatched: 7.